This TCR beta chain emerged from a study of blood T cell repertoires in COVID-19. The CDR3 is made up of 17 amino acids. CDR1 and CDR2 from the germline V gene are MNHEY and SMNVEV (reference sequence). Between the trimmed V and J ends, which lost 5 bases and 9 bases, there was a span of 23 bases. Participant ages covered about 18 to 95 years across 24 US areas. Only in-frame clones appear in the TCRdb table, and some are missing; sequencing was by immunoSEQ multiplex PCR. Here the sample spans more than 250,000 clones, around 84% being singletons. The rearrangement links TRBV27 to TRBJ1-6; D is unresolved. This sequence originates from a man in his forties or fifties who had been exposed to COVID-19. Sequenced input: PBMCs or T cells enriched from blood (not recorded which). The CDR3 coding sequence is TGTGCCAGCAGTCCCACGGGAGGGCTCCTCTTTGGTTCACCCCTCCACTTT. Protein: CASSPTGGLLFGSPLHF.